This TCR beta chain stems from a study of shared clonotypes between healthy human individuals (dated by TCRdb to about 2020). Study-wide context: Two women and three men aged 18 to 49 years were included in the cohort. The study deeply sequenced blood TCR repertoires of about 5 healthy adults to estimate repertoire size and the extent of clonotype sharing between individuals. Per donor, three plates each were used for CD4 naive and CD4 memory, two for CD8 naive, and one for CD8 memory. Leukapheresis yielded between about 0.9 and 10 billion PBMCs per donor. To increase sequencing depth and limit assay-specific biases, TCR repertoire library preparation and sequencing were carried out by different laboratories using diverse techniques. Results the study describes overall, beyond this receptor: Sampling was limited to blood, and TCR repertoires in tissue likely differ from TCR repertoires in blood. The genetic and exposure-history diversity represented was limited by the small number of donors. Rarefaction of sorted-subset datasets indicated incomplete sequencing despite the large sequencing depth. Pairwise subsampling indicated that sequencing depth was expected to affect the degree of clonotype sharing among donors. About 5% of naive CD4, 3.5% of naive CD8, 2.3% of memory CD4, and 0.35% to 0.4% of memory CD8 clonotypes were shared across four donors. Clonotypes shared by all four sorted-subset donors showed higher generation probabilities than non-shared clonotypes. Estimated clonotype richness was generally larger for naive than for memory subsets.

TCR CDR3 regions were amplified from genomic DNA by multiplex PCR using the deep immunoSEQ assay. For each cell subset, the extracted genomic DNA was distributed evenly across all wells of several immunoSEQ 96-well plates, and each plate served as one replicate. For sorted subsets, roughly 200 ng of genomic DNA, equivalent to roughly 33,000 T cell genomes, went into each replicate PCR. Purified libraries were measured with a Qubit 3.0 fluorometer, size-checked on a Bioanalyzer 2100, and measured again with the KAPA Library Quantification kit. Each immunoSEQ 96-well plate was sequenced on its own single-read 150-cycle Illumina NextSeq 550 flow cell. In the authors' own workflow: The immunoSEQ output contained only junctional sequences without quality scores, so filtering could not match that applied to full-length reads. To assign V/J genes and CDR3, sequences were annotated using PyIR, a Python wrapper for IgBLAST v1.9, with IMGT germline references. Any read was removed if the V/J assignment was weak (E-value above 1e-6), the CDR3 was missing, or the read contained stop codons, out-of-frame junctions, or ambiguous translated residues. V3J clonotypes were defined by identical inferred V gene, J gene, and CDR3 amino acid sequence. To compute the percentage overlap between repertoires, the number of shared unique clonotypes was divided by the size of the smaller repertoire. Three approaches were used to assess repertoire richness: RTK rarefaction, the Chao1 estimator, and Recon v2.1 estimates of unobserved clonotypes. OLGA was used to compute generation probabilities for all TCRbeta clonotypes that the gDNA method yielded from a handful of donors. Entries here come from immuneACCESS through TCRdb and include only in-frame sequences with V and J called. Some clones fail to appear in such tables; in the studies checked, an unresolved V gene covers under half of the shortfall, and the cause of the remainder is unknown. The V and J calls and clone size come from that table; D and trimming were worked out from the DNA. The sample table holds about 730,000 clones, of which over 55% were seen once. Of the sample, more than 1.5% falls within the top ten clones.

Concerning this clone: This receptor's antigen is unknown. No quality values exist for individual bases; no much larger clone is one base distant.

V loses 0 bases, J loses 4 bases, and the germline ends lie 16 bases apart. Per the germline V gene, LGHNA is the CDR1 and YNFKEQ is the CDR2. CDR3 length: 17 amino acids, cysteine to phenylalanine. Only the CDR3 region is kept as DNA, spanning 51 bases read in frame from base 1. Healthy HIV-negative adults with no recently reported acute infections or vaccinations were included as donors. Every donor was a Caucasian adult living in Nashville, Tennessee, USA. CD4+ T cells were enriched by magnetic negative selection, after which naive cells were positively selected on CD45RA and the negative fraction was taken as the memory subset. Blood was collected by leukapheresis, and PBMCs were isolated by Ficoll-Histopaque density gradient centrifugation and then cryopreserved in liquid nitrogen vapor phase. Analytical flow cytometry was used to check the purity and quantity of each magnetically sorted T cell population. Each sorted fraction had its genomic DNA isolated and then quantified by UV absorbance on a Nanodrop 2000c.

The origin of this receptor is a woman younger than 45 in good health. The material sequenced was memory CD4+ T cells sorted from blood. What the cell subset or site label conveys for this sample: CD45RA-negative fraction. The chain joins TRBV4-2 to TRBJ2-1, with an unclear D gene assignment. The sequenced DNA is TGTGCCAGCAGCCAAGATCCAGCTCAGTCCCTTTACAATGAGCAGTTCTTC. Its translation is CASSQDPAQSLYNEQFF.